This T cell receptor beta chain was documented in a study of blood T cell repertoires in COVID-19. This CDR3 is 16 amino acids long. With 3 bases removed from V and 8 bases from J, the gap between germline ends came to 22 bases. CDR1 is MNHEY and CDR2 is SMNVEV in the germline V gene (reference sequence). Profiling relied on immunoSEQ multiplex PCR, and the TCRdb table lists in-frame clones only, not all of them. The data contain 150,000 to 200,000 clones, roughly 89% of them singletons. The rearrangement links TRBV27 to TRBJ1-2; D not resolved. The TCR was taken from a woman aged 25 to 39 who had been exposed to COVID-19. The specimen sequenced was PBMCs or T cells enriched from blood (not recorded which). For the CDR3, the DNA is TGTGCCAGCAGTTTTTCGTTGGGCTCCTTGTGGTCGGGCTACACCTTC. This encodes CASSFSLGSLWSGYTF.